Listed below are T cell receptor beta chains from one sample, sequenced in a study of shared clonotypes between healthy human individuals. Method: immunoSEQ multiplex PCR; TCRdb's copy keeps in-frame clones and lacks some. The repertoire holds a few million clones, with more than 80% as singletons. Sequenced sample: naive CD4+ T cells from PBMCs. The receptor set was obtained from a young man in good health. Some clones in this sample may be carry-over from other donors' samples. The CDR3 runs from the conserved cysteine through the conserved F or W. Each record gives: V gene, J gene, D gene, clone size, CDR3 protein, CDR3 DNA. The D gene is left open where the match is weak. Size values are once, few and many counts, or a class for expanded clones, and some rows have none.

TRBV9,TRBJ2-3,NA,NA,CASSVDDATQYF,TGTGCCAGCAGCGTAGATGACGCTACGCAGTATTTT
TRBV6-1,TRBJ2-2,NA,once,CASTGTSEAGELFF,TGTGCCAGCACCGGCACCTCTGAGGCCGGGGAGCTGTTTTTT
TRBV4-2,TRBJ1-2,NA,NA,CASSQGGVRGYGYTF,TGTGCCAGCAGCCAGGGAGGGGTGAGGGGCTATGGCTACACCTTC
TRBV18,TRBJ1-5,NA,once,CASSPRIQGGVQPQHF,TGTGCCAGCTCACCGAGGATTCAGGGCGGGGTTCAGCCCCAGCATTTT
TRBV5-1,TRBJ1-1,NA,NA,CASSNGERGTEAFF,TGCGCCAGCAGCAATGGGGAAAGGGGTACTGAAGCTTTCTTT
TRBV7-9,TRBJ2-7,NA,NA,CASSLTFPLGNEQYF,TGTGCCAGCAGCTTAACGTTTCCCTTGGGGAACGAGCAGTACTTC
TRBV19,TRBJ2-3,NA,NA,CASSTGGTDTQYF,TGTGCCAGTAGCACGGGGGGCACAGATACGCAGTATTTT
TRBV11-2,TRBJ2-2,TRBD1,NA,CASSKNRGRVSTGELFF,TGTGCCAGCAGCAAGAACAGGGGGCGCGTCAGCACCGGGGAGCTGTTTTTT
TRBV11-2,TRBJ1-2,NA,NA,CASSFGRYRYTF,TGTGCCAGCAGCTTTGGACGCTATCGCTACACCTTC
TRBV28,TRBJ2-1,NA,NA,CASSLFAGRGSYNEQFF,TGTGCCAGCAGTTTATTTGCGGGTAGGGGGTCCTACAATGAGCAGTTCTTC